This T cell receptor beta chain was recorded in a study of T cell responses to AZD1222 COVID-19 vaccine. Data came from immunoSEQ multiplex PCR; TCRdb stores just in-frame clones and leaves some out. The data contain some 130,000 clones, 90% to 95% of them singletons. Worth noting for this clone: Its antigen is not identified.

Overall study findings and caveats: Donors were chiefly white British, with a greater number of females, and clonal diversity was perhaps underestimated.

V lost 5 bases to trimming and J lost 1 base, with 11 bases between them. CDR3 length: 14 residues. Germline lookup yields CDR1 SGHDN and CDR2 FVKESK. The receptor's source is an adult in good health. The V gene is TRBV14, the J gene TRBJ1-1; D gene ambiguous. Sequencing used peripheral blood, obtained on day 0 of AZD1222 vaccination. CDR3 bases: TGTGCCAGCAGCTTTGGACGGGGGAACACTGAAGCTTTCTTT. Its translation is CASSFGRGNTEAFF.